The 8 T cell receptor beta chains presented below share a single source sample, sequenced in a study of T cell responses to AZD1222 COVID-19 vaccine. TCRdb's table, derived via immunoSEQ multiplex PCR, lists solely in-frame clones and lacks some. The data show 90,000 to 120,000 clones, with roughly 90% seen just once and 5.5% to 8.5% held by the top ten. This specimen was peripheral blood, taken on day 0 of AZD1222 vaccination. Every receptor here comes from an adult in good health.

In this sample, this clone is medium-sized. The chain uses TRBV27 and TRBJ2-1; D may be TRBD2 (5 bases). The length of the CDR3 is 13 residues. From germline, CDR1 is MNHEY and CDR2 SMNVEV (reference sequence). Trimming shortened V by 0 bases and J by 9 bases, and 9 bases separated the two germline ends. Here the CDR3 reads CASSLSPAAEQFF. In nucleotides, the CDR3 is TGTGCCAGCAGTTTATCGCCAGCGGCTGAGCAGTTCTTC.

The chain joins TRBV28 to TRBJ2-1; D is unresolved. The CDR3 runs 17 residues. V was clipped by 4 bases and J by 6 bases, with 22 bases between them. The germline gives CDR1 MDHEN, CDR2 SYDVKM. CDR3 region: CASSSLMRSSLRNEQFF. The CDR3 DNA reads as TGTGCCAGCAGTTCCCTAATGAGGTCCTCTTTGCGCAATGAGCAGTTCTTC. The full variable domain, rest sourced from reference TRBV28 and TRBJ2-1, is DVKVTQSSRYLVKRTGEKVFLECVQDMDHENMFWYRQDPGLGLRLIYFSYDVKMKEKGDIPEGYSVSREKKERFSLILESASTNQTSMYLCASSSLMRSSLRNEQFFGPGTRLTVL.

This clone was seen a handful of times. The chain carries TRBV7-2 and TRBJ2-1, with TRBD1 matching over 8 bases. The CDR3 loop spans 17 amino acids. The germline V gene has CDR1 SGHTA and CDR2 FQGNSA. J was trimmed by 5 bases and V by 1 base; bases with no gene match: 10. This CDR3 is CASSLGIGQGADNEQFF. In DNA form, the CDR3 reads TGTGCCAGCAGCTTAGGAATCGGGCAGGGGGCGGACAATGAGCAGTTCTTC.

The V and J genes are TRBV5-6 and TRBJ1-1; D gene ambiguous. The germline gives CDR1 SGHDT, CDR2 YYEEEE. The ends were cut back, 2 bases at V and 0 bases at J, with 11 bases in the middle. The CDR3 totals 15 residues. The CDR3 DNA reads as TGTGCCAGCAGCTTATATGGGAGAATGAACACTGAAGCTTTCTTT. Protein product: CASSLYGRMNTEAFF.

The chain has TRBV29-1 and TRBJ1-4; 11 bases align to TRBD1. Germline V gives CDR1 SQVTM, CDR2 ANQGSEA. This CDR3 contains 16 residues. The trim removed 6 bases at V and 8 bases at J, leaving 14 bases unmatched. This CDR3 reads CSVRRGTGGNGEKLFF. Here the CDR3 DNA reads TGCAGCGTCCGCCGGGGGACAGGGGGAAATGGGGAAAAACTGTTTTTT.

The CDR3 region is CASSHRTGNTGELFF. The CDR3 DNA reads TGTGCCAGCAGCCACAGGACAGGGAACACCGGGGAGCTGTTTTTT. This chain uses TRBV3-1 (or the pseudogene TRBV3-2) with TRBJ2-2, with 7 bases matching TRBD1. This CDR3 has 15 amino acids. J gave up 1 base and V 3 bases, and 2 bases lay outside the gene matches. Germline V gene lookup returns CDR1 LGHDT and CDR2 YNNKEL (reference sequence).

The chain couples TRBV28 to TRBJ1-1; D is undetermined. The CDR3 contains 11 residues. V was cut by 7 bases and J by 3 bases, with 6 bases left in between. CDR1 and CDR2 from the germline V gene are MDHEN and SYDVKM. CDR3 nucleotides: TGTGCCAGCACCTCGGACACTGAAGCTTTCTTT. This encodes CASTSDTEAFF.

The DNA of the CDR3 is TGTGCCAGCAGGGGGGGGGAGTTTGGGTCCTACGAGCAGTACTTC. This codes for CASRGGEFGSYEQYF. The J gene is TRBJ2-7, the V gene TRBV28, with 7 bases lining up with TRBD2. CDR1 and CDR2 (germline): MDHEN, SYDVKM. Trimming at V came to 6 bases and at J to 1 base, leaving 9 bases not matched to a gene. CDR3 length: 15 residues.